A selection of T cell receptor beta chains follows, all from one sample in a study of blood T cell repertoires in COVID-19. TCRdb's copy holds only in-frame clones and misses some; the assay was immunoSEQ multiplex PCR. The sample lists approximately 150,000 clones; 80% to 85% were seen once. Sequenced input: peripheral blood. All receptors come from a man between 65 and 85 years old with active or convalescent COVID-19. Both conserved end residues are part of each CDR3. The D gene is left open where the match is weak. A clone size is listed for some rows: how often the clone was seen (once, few, many), or a class if it is expanded.

clone_size,v_call,j_call,d_call,cdr3_nt,cdr3_aa
-,TRBV2,TRBJ2-2,-,TGTGCCAGCAGGGCAGACTTACCCACTAGCGGGGAGCTGTTTTTT,CASRADLPTSGELFF
-,TRBV7-2,TRBJ2-2,-,TGTGCCAGCAGCTTAAGCCCTCAGGGGAACACCGGGGAGCTGTTTTTT,CASSLSPQGNTGELFF
-,TRBV19,TRBJ2-7,TRBD1,TGTGCCAGTAGTATATGGGCGACAGGGGGCTCCTCTAGCTCCTACGAGCAGTACTTC,CASSIWATGGSSSSYEQYF
-,TRBV5-1,TRBJ2-7,-,TGCGCCAGCAGCCCCGGAGGGGATCGTTACGAGCAGTACTTC,CASSPGGDRYEQYF
-,TRBV12-3/TRBV12-4,TRBJ2-5,-,TGTGCCAGCAGTTCGAGATCTCAAGAGACCCAGTACTTC,CASSSRSQETQYF
-,TRBV5-1,TRBJ1-2,-,TGCGCCAGCAGCTTGGCCCAGGGAGGAGAATATGGCTACACCTTC,CASSLAQGGEYGYTF
-,TRBV5-4,TRBJ2-5,-,TGTGCCAGCAGCTTGGAACCCATACTGAGTGAGACCCAGTACTTC,CASSLEPILSETQYF
-,TRBV5-8,TRBJ1-3,-,TGTGCCACCCAACGGGAACTCTCTGGAAACACCATATATTTT,CATQRELSGNTIYF
-,TRBV27,TRBJ1-5,-,TGTGCCAGCAGTTCCCACGGGACACTAGGGGGGCCCCAGCATTTT,CASSSHGTLGGPQHF
once,TRBV10-3,TRBJ2-3,TRBD1,TGTGCCATCGGAGGGACAGGGACACCAGATACGCAGTATTTT,CAIGGTGTPDTQYF
-,TRBV5-1,TRBJ2-5,-,TGCGCCAGCAGCTTTGGGGCCCAAGAGACCCAGTACTTC,CASSFGAQETQYF
-,TRBV19,TRBJ1-4,TRBD1,TGTGCCAGTAGTCGGACAGGAGGTCCTAATGAAAAACTGTTTTTT,CASSRTGGPNEKLFF
-,TRBV18,TRBJ1-5,-,TGTGCCAGCTCACCAGGCGGCTCGGAGCCCCAGCATTTT,CASSPGGSEPQHF
-,TRBV5-1,TRBJ2-7,TRBD1,TGCGCCAGCAGCTTGTCGGACAGGAGCTACGAGCAGTACTTC,CASSLSDRSYEQYF
once,TRBV2,TRBJ1-5,-,TGTGCCAGCAGTGAAGCGGTGGCAGGGGCTAAATTTTATAGCAATCAGCCCCAGCATTTT,CASSEAVAGAKFYSNQPQHF
-,TRBV11-3,TRBJ2-2,TRBD1,TGTGCCAGCAGCCACCCCGGGACAGGGGTCACCGGGGAGCTGTTTTTT,CASSHPGTGVTGELFF
few,TRBV3-1/TRBV3-2,TRBJ1-1,-,TGTGCCAGCAGCACCAGGAACACTGAAGCTTTCTTT,CASSTRNTEAFF
-,TRBV6-5,TRBJ2-7,TRBD1,TGTGCCAGCAGTTGGCGGCACACAGGGGACGACGAGCAGTACTTC,CASSWRHTGDDEQYF
-,TRBV19,TRBJ1-2,TRBD1,TGTGCCAGTAGTCTGAGGGATCGACAGGGCCAAGTGGGCTATGGCTACACCTTC,CASSLRDRQGQVGYGYTF
-,TRBV27,TRBJ1-5,TRBD1,TGTGCCAGCAGTTTATACGGACAGGGGGCGGGTCAGCCCCAGCATTTT,CASSLYGQGAGQPQHF
-,TRBV25-1,TRBJ2-1,-,TGTGCCAGCAGTGACCCATTCGGGGGTTCCAATGAGCAGTTCTTC,CASSDPFGGSNEQFF
-,TRBV7-9,TRBJ1-2,-,TGTGCCACCAGGGACGGGGGCTATGGCTACACCTTC,CATRDGGYGYTF
-,TRBV30,TRBJ1-2,-,TGTGCCTGGAGTGTCAAAGACAGGAGGAAGGTCTATGGCTACACCTTC,CAWSVKDRRKVYGYTF
-,TRBV29-1,TRBJ2-1,-,TGCAGCGTTGGAGCGCGGAGCTCCTACAATGAGCAGTTCTTC,CSVGARSSYNEQFF
-,TRBV6-2/TRBV6-3,TRBJ1-2,-,TGTGCCAGCAGTCAGGGGCACGTCTATGGCTACACCTTC,CASSQGHVYGYTF
-,TRBV5-1,TRBJ1-1,-,TGCGCCAGCAGCACCACGGAGACTGAAGCTTTCTTT,CASSTTETEAFF
once,TRBV7-9,TRBJ1-5,TRBD1,TGTGCCAGCAGCTGGGGGGACAGCAGCAATCAGCCCCAGCATTTT,CASSWGDSSNQPQHF
-,TRBV6-5,TRBJ2-7,-,TGTGCCAGCAGCGCTCAGGGGACCTACGAGCAGTACTTC,CASSAQGTYEQYF
once,TRBV24-1,TRBJ1-2,-,TGTGCCACCAGTGATTTAGAGCTCAGGGGCAGGGTTTTCGATGGCTACACCTTC,CATSDLELRGRVFDGYTF
-,TRBV6-2/TRBV6-3,TRBJ2-2,-,TGTGCCAGCAGTTACAGGGGCTACACCGGGGAGCTGTTTTTT,CASSYRGYTGELFF
-,TRBV20-1,TRBJ1-2,-,TGCAGTGCTAGTCCGGCGGGAGTTGGCTACACCTTC,CSASPAGVGYTF
-,TRBV6-2/TRBV6-3,TRBJ1-1,-,TGTGCCAGCAGTTCCCGCGGTGAAGCTTTCTTT,CASSSRGEAFF
-,TRBV11-2,TRBJ2-7,TRBD2,TGTGCCAGCAGCTTAGATCTACACTCAGGGCTCGCGGGAGTTAACGAGCAGTACTTC,CASSLDLHSGLAGVNEQYF
-,TRBV24-1,TRBJ2-7,-,TGTGCCACCAGTGTTCCTTACGAGCAGTACTTC,CATSVPYEQYF
-,TRBV18,TRBJ2-5,-,TGTGCCAGCTCACCACTTTCGGAGACCCAGTACTTC,CASSPLSETQYF
-,TRBV18,TRBJ1-2,TRBD1,TGTGCCAGCTCACCTCAACGGGACAGGGGGCTTTGGGGCTACACCTTC,CASSPQRDRGLWGYTF
-,TRBV7-2,TRBJ1-6,TRBD1,TGTGCCAGCACAACAGGGACAGGGGCCAATTCACCCCTCCACTTT,CASTTGTGANSPLHF
-,TRBV18,TRBJ1-2,TRBD1,TGTGCCAGCTCACAGGGGGGACAGGGATCGGCTGGCTACACCTTC,CASSQGGQGSAGYTF
-,TRBV27,TRBJ1-1,-,TGTGCCAGCAGAGTCGGGGAATTGAACACTGAAGCTTTCTTT,CASRVGELNTEAFF
-,TRBV7-2,TRBJ2-1,TRBD2,TGTGCCAGCAGCTTAGGGCTAGCGGGAGCCTACAATGAGCAGTTCTTC,CASSLGLAGAYNEQFF
-,TRBV27,TRBJ2-1,-,TGTGCCAGCGGAGGGCACGGATCTCCCAACGAGTTCTTC,CASGGHGSPNEFF
-,TRBV7-2,TRBJ1-5,-,TGTGCCAGCAGCTTAGATGGAGGGGATCAGCCCCAGCATTTT,CASSLDGGDQPQHF
-,TRBV18,TRBJ2-7,TRBD2,TGTGCCAGCTCACCTCCTGGGACTAGCGGGACCTTCCACTTATACTTC,CASSPPGTSGTFHLYF
-,TRBV6-1,TRBJ1-6,TRBD1,TGTGCCAGCAGTGCCCCGGGACAGGGCTATAATTCACCCCTCCACTTT,CASSAPGQGYNSPLHF
-,TRBV7-2,TRBJ2-7,-,TGTGCCAGCAGCCCCCTGGGCAGGGGCTCCTACGAGCAGTACTTC,CASSPLGRGSYEQYF
-,TRBV7-8,TRBJ1-2,-,TGTGCCAGCAGCTTAGCAGGGGCGAACTATGGCTACACCTTC,CASSLAGANYGYTF
-,TRBV4-3,TRBJ2-7,-,TGCGCCAGCAGCCAAGATAAGCACAGAACCTACGAGCAGTACTTC,CASSQDKHRTYEQYF
-,TRBV18,TRBJ1-3,TRBD1,TGTGCCAGCTCACCCGAGGGGGCGGTAAGGACTGGAAACACCATATATTTT,CASSPEGAVRTGNTIYF
-,TRBV29-1,TRBJ2-1,TRBD2,TGCAGCGTTGATAACCCTAGCGGGCTAAATGAGCAGTTCTTC,CSVDNPSGLNEQFF
-,TRBV28,TRBJ2-7,-,TGTGCCAGCAGAGCCGACGAGCAGTACTTC,CASRADEQYF
once,TRBV28,TRBJ1-3,TRBD1,TGTGCCAGCAAGGGACAGTCGCGCTCTGGAAACACCATATATTTT,CASKGQSRSGNTIYF
-,TRBV4-1,TRBJ1-1,-,TGCGCCAGCAGCCAAGAACCAAGGAGCATGAACACTGAAGCTTTCTTT,CASSQEPRSMNTEAFF
-,TRBV3-1/TRBV3-2,TRBJ1-1,TRBD1,TGTGCCAGCAGCCCGCGGGACAGGGAGAACACTGAAGCTTTCTTT,CASSPRDRENTEAFF
-,TRBV6-4,TRBJ2-2,-,TGTGCCAGCAGTCCATTTGCGGGATTGAACACCGGGGAGCTGTTTTTT,CASSPFAGLNTGELFF
-,TRBV5-1,TRBJ2-1,-,TGCGCCAGCAGCAATAGCGGCCCCAGCTCCTACAATGAGCAGTTCTTC,CASSNSGPSSYNEQFF
-,TRBV5-5,TRBJ2-1,-,TGTGCCAGCACCACCCCGGGAACCCCCACGTGGAATGAGCAGTTCTTC,CASTTPGTPTWNEQFF
-,TRBV5-4,TRBJ2-7,-,TGTGCCAGCAGCCAGGGGACGTCGGTTCTACGGGAGCAGTACTTC,CASSQGTSVLREQYF
-,TRBV9,TRBJ1-2,-,TGTGCCAGCAGCGTGAGGGAGAGCTATGGCTACACCTTC,CASSVRESYGYTF